This record looks at one TCR beta chain sequence and its context. This clone's antigen is unknown. Base qualities are not recorded, but no much larger clone differs from it by a single base. Library preparation was by the immunoSEQ multiplex PCR assay. The study's own analysis went as follows. A statistical classification framework was built for diagnosing cytomegalovirus status from the catalog of TCR beta chain sequences. TCRdb obtained this table from immuneACCESS and retained in-frame rearrangements with V and J assigned. These tables miss some clones; where compared with another copy, unresolved V genes account for less than half of the shortfall, and the remainder is unexplained. From that table come the V and J calls and clone size; the DNA was used to work out D and trimming. The sample table records about 53,000 clones; almost 95% of these occur just once. The ten largest clonotypes hold approximately 1.4% of the sample.

Separate from the approximately 700-subject first cohort, the validation cohort of about 130 subjects was the group to which the donors belonged. The record originates from a study of cytomegalovirus exposure and HLA in healthy donors (dated by TCRdb to about 2017). Study-wide context: According to a later analysis, the approximately 120 validation repertoires were produced on the same platform as the 700 or so repertoires of the first cohort. The study aimed to test whether signatures of past pathogen exposure could be identified by cataloging public T cell receptors. Besides the first cohort of 550 to 750 subjects, a separate validation cohort made up of over 100 different subjects was used. To predict cytomegalovirus infection status, the study combined high-throughput TCR immunosequencing, statistical association of individual TCRs with disease status, and machine learning.

Study-level results and caveats: In vitro tests confirmed that a few of the cytomegalovirus-associated TCR beta chains recognize cytomegalovirus antigens. The study gave a list of some 150 TCR beta chains associated with cytomegalovirus. The validation cohort had no HLA typing available for a later analysis, so co-occurrence within that cohort was assessed over all 120 or so repertoires. A later analysis found that TCRs clustered in the first cohort also tended to co-occur in the roughly 120 validation repertoires, with just under 95% of cluster scores above 0. The authors suggested that the approach could potentially be generalized to other disease states and immunological phenotypes. Across donors, most TCR sequences were observed very rarely, whereas some public TCRs were present in many individuals. The classifier was reported to diagnose cytomegalovirus status with high specificity and sensitivity in both the original and validation cohorts.

V loses 8 bases, J loses 4 bases, and the germline ends lie 13 bases apart. Per the germline V gene (reference sequence), SEHNR is the CDR1 and FQNEAQ is the CDR2. Inclusive of the bounding cysteine and phenylalanine, the CDR3 is 13 residues long. The CDR3 DNA has 39 bases and is translated from base 1. This TCR was sampled from a man aged 18 to 30 in good health and CMV-seronegative. Rearrangement joined TRBV7-9 to TRBJ2-3; the D segment could be TRBD2, given 5 matching bases. Sequenced: PBMCs. The nucleotides read TGTGCCAGCGAGGGTGGGAATTCAGATACGCAGTATTTT. This gives the protein CASEGGNSDTQYF.